Shown below are 11 T cell receptor beta chains from a single sample sequenced in a study of blood T cells in healthy people across ages. Then a second PCR, running roughly 7 to 11 cycles, was carried out with a sample-barcoded 5' primer and a J-beta primer mix. TCRdb reanalysed the 5' RACE reads using MiXCR and keeps one entry per CDR3 protein. The sample carries more than 800,000 distinct CDR3 sequences, 25% to 30% recorded once. Input material: blood. These receptors all come from a woman older than 75 in good health.

The CDR3 DNA is TGTGCCAGCAGCCCACCCTACCAGGGGGCCAAAAACATTCAGTACTTC. This gives the protein CASSPPYQGAKNIQYF. The V gene is TRBV7-2, the J gene TRBJ2-4; D possibly corresponds to TRBD1 (6 bases). Germline CDR1 reads SGHTA; CDR2 reads FQGNSA. The CDR3 covers 16 residues. V was pared by 5 bases and J by 1 base, with 15 bases between.

The V and J genes are TRBV27 and TRBJ1-4, with D perhaps matching TRBD1 (6 bases). The CDR3 extends over 14 amino acids. V was cut by 4 bases and J by 8 bases, with 14 bases left in between. The germline V gene has CDR1 MNHEY and CDR2 SMNVEV (reference sequence). The CDR3 sequence: CASSYTGAEEKLFF. The CDR3 region has the DNA TGTGCCAGCAGTTATACGGGGGCGGAGGAAAAACTGTTTTTT.

Comments on this clonotype: A read error may produce the germline difference seen at one junction end. The V and J genes are TRBV6-1 and TRBJ2-2; D is perhaps TRBD1 or TRBD2 (5 bases each). The length of the CDR3 is 14 residues. Germline V gene data show CDR1 as MNHNS and CDR2 as SASEGT. The CDR3 loop is CASVQGANTGKLFF. The CDR3 region has the DNA TGTGCCAGCGTCCAGGGCGCGAACACCGGGAAGCTGTTTTTT.

This clonotype was seen many times. The gene calls are TRBV28 and TRBJ2-5; D is possibly TRBD1 or TRBD2 (6 bases each). The CDR3 spans 17 residues. Trimming pared 6 bases from V and 3 bases from J, leaving 23 bases between. Germline V gene lookup returns CDR1 MDHEN and CDR2 SYDVKM. The CDR3 region is CASSSPSLEGGEETQYF. The CDR3 DNA reads TGTGCCAGCAGCTCTCCAAGTTTGGAGGGGGGAGAAGAGACCCAGTACTTC.

This clonotype was seen repeatedly, ten times or more. The V and J genes are TRBV6-6 and TRBJ2-5, with 9 bases aligning to TRBD2. V lost 7 bases, J lost 2 bases, and 8 bases stayed unmatched. The CDR3 loop spans 15 amino acids. Looked up from germline, CDR1 is MNHNY and CDR2 is SVGAGI (reference sequence). The CDR3: CASTVAGGAQETQYF. In DNA form, the CDR3 reads TGTGCCAGCACCGTCGCGGGGGGGGCACAAGAGACCCAGTACTTC.

This clonotype has more than one count but fewer than ten. The chain joins TRBV11-2 to TRBJ2-3; TRBD2 aligns across 10 bases. The CDR3 is made up of 17 amino acids. Germline lookup yields CDR1 SGHAT and CDR2 FQNNGV. With V trimmed by 3 bases and J by 0 bases, 6 bases remained unmatched. CDR3: CASSLSSGGTSTDTQYF. DNA of the CDR3: TGTGCCAGCAGCTTGAGTAGCGGGGGGACTAGCACAGATACGCAGTATTTT. The whole variable domain, remainder taken from reference TRBV11-2 and TRBJ2-3, is EAGVAQSPRYKIIEKRQSVAFWCNPISGHATLYWYQQILGQGPKLLIQFQNNGVVDDSQLPKDRFSAERLKGVDSTLKIQPAKLEDSAVYLCASSLSSGGTSTDTQYFGPGTRLTVL.

The chain uses TRBV12-3 or TRBV12-4 and TRBJ2-7; D possibly matches TRBD1 or TRBD2 (5 bases each). Trimming removed 3 bases from V and 6 bases from J, with 15 bases in between. CDR3 length: 14 amino acids. Written as DNA, the CDR3 is TGTGCCAGCAGTTTTGGGGCCGGGGACGGCGAGCAGTACTTC. It specifies CASSFGAGDGEQYF.

In this sample, this clonotype turned up many times. V is TRBV7-2 and J is TRBJ1-1; D unresolved. Trimming shortened V by 1 base and J by 1 base, and 10 bases separated the two germline ends. The CDR3 consists of 15 residues. Per the germline V gene, CDR1 is SGHTA and CDR2 is FQGNSA. The chain's CDR3 is CASSLGGRANTEAFF. As DNA, the CDR3 is TGTGCCAGCAGCTTAGGCGGGCGGGCGAACACTGAAGCTTTCTTT.

The table lists this clonotype with a count of one. A read error may be the cause here, since a much bigger clone is one base away. The rearrangement links TRBV4-2 to TRBJ1-6; no reliable D call. CDR1 LGHNA and CDR2 YNFKEQ come from the germline V gene. The CDR3 is 13 amino acids. Trimming left V 0 bases short and J 18 bases short, with 15 bases between. CDR3 amino acids: CASSQERVATPHF. The CDR3 nucleotides are TGTGCCAGCAGCCAAGAGCGTGTTGCGACCCCCCACTTT.

This clonotype was recorded only once. The chain has TRBV24-1 and TRBJ2-3; 7 bases line up with TRBD2. The CDR3 contains 14 residues. The V segment lost 7 bases and the J segment 4 bases; nucleotides outside the gene matches: 7. The germline gives CDR1 KGHDR, CDR2 SFDVKD. The CDR3, as DNA: TGTGCCACCAGGGGATCGGGGGGTGCAGATACGCAGTATTTT. Its translation: CATRGSGGADTQYF.

To note about this clonotype: A read error is possible here, since a much larger clone lies one base away. V and J are TRBV6-5 and TRBJ2-4; a weak D match, TRBD1 (5 bases). Per the germline V gene, CDR1 is MNHEY and CDR2 is SVGAGI. The CDR3 totals 15 residues. For the CDR3, the DNA is TGTGCCAGCAGTTACTCGAGGCAGGGCCAAAACACTCAGTACTTC. Translation: CASSYSRQGQNTQYF.